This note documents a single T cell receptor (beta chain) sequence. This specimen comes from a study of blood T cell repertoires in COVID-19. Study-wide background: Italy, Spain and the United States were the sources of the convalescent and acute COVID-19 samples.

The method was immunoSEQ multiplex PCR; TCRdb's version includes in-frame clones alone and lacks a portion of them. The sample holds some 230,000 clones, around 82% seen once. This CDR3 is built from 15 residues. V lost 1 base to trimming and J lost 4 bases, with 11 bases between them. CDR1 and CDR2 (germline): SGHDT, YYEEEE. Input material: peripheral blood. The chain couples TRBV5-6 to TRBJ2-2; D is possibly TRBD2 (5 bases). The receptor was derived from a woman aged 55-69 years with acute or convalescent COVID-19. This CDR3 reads CASSLRERITGELFF. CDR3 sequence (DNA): TGTGCCAGCAGCTTGAGGGAGCGGATCACCGGGGAGCTGTTTTTT.